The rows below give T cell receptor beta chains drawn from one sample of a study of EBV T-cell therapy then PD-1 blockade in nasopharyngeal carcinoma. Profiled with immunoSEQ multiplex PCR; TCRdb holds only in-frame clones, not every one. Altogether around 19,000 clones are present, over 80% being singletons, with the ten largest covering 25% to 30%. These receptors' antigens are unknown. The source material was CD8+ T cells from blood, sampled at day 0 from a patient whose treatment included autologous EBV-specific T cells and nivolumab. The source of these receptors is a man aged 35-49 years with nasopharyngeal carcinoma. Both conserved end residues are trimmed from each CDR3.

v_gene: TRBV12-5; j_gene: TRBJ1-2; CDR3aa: ASGLYGFGYT
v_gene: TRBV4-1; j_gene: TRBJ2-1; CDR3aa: ASSQGQGAGNNNEQF
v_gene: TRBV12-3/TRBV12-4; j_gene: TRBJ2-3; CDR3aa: ASEGLGTQY
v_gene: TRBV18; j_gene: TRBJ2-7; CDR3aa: ASSPVRGSTSYEQY
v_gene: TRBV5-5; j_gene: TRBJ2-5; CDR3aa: ASSLDLDRQETQY
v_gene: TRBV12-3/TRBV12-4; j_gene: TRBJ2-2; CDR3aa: ASSFRGGELF
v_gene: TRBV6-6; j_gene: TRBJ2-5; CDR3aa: ASRSRGAGETQY
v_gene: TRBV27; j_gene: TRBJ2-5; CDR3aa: ASSPRRIQETQY
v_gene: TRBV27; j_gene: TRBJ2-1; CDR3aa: ASSQGYEQF
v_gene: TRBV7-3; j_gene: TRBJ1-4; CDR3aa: ASSPGGGPNEKLF
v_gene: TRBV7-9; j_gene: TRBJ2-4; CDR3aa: ASSLDSLEGKNIQY
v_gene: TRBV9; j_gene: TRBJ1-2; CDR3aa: ASSVIAGGKGYT
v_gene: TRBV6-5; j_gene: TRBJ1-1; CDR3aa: ASSPREYNTEAF
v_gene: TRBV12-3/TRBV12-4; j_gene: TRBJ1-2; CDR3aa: ASSPVVARGYT
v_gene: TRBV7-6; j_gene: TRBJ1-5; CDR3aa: ASSLANQPQH
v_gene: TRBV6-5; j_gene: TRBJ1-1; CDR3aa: ASRIGTGGITEAF
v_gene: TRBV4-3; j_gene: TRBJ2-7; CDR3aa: ASSHGTASYEQY
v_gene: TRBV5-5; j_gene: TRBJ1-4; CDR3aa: ASSWRGWGEKLF
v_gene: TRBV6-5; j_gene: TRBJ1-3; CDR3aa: ASTRGAGNTIY
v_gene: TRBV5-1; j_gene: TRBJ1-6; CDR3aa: ASSLLEGSPLH
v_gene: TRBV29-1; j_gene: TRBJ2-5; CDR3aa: SVVGLAGIETQY
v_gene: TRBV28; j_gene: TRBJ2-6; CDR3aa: ASSPGSHLWSSGANVLT
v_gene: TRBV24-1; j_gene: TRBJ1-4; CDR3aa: ATSGRDQNEKLF
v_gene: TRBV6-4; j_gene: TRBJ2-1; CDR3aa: ASSIRLAGRTYNEQF
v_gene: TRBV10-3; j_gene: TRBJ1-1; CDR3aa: AISESGQGLTEAF
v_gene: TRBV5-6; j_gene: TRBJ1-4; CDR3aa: ASSFSRFNEKLF
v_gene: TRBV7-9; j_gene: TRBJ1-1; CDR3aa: ASSYRAGVGTEAF
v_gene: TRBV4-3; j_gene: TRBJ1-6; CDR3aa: ASSQDYSSNNSPLH
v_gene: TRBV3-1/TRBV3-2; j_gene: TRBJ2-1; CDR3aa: ASGEEAGAYNEQF
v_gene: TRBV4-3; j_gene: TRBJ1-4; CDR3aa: ASSEYRGATNEKLF
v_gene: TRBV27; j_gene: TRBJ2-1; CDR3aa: ASSLSSGGPSSYNEQF
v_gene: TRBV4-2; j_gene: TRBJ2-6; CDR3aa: ASSPDSSSGANVLT
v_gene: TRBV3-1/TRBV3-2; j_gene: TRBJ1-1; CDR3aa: ASSQGKTTEAF
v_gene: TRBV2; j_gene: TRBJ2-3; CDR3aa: ASSPGRTDTQY
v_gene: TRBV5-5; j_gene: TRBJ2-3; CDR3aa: ASSLGFGGADTQY
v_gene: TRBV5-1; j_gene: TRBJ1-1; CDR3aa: ASSSSGTGVGPDTEAF
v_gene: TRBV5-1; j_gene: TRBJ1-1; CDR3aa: ASSLAALNTEAF
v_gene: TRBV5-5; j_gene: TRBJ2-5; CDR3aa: ASRTDPGQETQY
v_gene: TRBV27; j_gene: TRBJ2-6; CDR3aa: ASSPRGGAGANVLT
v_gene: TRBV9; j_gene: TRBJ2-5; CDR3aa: ASSVATSGGPKY
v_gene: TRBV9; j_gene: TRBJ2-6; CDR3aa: ASSLTDRGGGANVLT
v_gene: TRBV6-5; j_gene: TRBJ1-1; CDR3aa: ASSYPPEAF
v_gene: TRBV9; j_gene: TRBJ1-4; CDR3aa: ASSAGGTNEKLF
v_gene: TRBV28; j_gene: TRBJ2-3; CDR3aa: ASSLTGGPTDTQY
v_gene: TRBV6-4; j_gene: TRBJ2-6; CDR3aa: ASSDAGAGANVLT
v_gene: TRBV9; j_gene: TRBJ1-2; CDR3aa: ASSVATAYGYT
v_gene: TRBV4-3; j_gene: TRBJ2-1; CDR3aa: ASSLGTRRDEQF
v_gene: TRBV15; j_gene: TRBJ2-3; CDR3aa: ATSRDINTDTQY
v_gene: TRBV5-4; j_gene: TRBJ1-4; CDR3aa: ASSSYVEEEKLF
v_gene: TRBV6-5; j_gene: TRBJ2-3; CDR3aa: ASRYTDTQY
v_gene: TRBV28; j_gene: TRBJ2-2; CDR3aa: ASSFYPTGEAGELF
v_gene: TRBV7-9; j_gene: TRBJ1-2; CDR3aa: ASSQGDYGYT
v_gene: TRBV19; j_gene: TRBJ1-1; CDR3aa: ASSALTGSGTEAF